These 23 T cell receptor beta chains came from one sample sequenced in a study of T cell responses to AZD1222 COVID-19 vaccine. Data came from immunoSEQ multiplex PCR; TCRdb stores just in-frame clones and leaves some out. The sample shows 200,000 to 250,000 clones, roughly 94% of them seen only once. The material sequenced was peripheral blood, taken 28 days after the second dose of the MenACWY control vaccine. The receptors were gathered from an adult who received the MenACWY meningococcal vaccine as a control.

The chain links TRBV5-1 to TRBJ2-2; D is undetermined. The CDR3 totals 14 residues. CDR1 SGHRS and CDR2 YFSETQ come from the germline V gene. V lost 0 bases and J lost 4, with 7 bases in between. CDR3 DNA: TGCGCCAGCAGCTTGGACAGTGGCACCGGGGAGCTGTTTTTT. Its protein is CASSLDSGTGELFF.

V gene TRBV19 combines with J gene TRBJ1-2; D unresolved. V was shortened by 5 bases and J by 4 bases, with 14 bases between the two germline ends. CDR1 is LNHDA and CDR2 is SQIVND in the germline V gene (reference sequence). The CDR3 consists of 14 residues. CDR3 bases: TGTGCCAGTAGTTCCCCGGGCCGCGGCTATGGCTACACCTTC. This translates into CASSSPGRGYGYTF.

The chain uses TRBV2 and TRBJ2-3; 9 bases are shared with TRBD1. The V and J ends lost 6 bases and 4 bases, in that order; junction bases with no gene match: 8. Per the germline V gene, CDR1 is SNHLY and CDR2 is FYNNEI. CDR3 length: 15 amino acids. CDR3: CASRSGQGRADTQYF. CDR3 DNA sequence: TGTGCCAGCAGATCTGGACAGGGGCGGGCAGATACGCAGTATTTT.

CDR3 DNA: TGTGCCAGCAGTGAAGCATTAACAGGGCTCTATGGCTACACCTTC. Translated: CASSEALTGLYGYTF. V gene TRBV6-1 combines with J gene TRBJ1-2, with D possibly TRBD1 on 6 matching bases. The CDR3 consists of 15 residues. The germline V and J ends were trimmed by 0 bases and 4 bases, with 12 bases remaining between them. Germline V lookup: CDR1 MNHNS, CDR2 SASEGT.

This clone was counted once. CDR3 amino acids: CASSDRVPFTDTQYF. The DNA for the CDR3 is TGTGCCAGCAGCGACAGGGTACCTTTTACAGATACGCAGTATTTT. J is TRBJ2-3 and V is TRBV7-2; TRBD1 matches at 7 bases. The junction had 8 bases not matched to a gene; V was cut back by 5 bases and J by 3 bases. The CDR3 extends over 15 amino acids. Germline CDR1 SGHTA, CDR2 FQGNSA. Full variable domain (rest looked up from reference TRBV7-2 and TRBJ2-3): GAGVSQSPSNKVTEKGKDVELRCDPISGHTALYWYRQSLGQGLEFLIYFQGNSAPDKSGLPSDRFSAERTGGSVSTLTIQRTQQEDSAVYLCASSDRVPFTDTQYFGPGTRLTVL.

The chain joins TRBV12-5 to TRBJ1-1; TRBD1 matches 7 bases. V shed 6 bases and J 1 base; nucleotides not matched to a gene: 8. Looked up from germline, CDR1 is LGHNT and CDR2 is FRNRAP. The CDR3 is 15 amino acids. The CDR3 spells CASGWSRGTNTEAFF. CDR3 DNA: TGTGCTAGTGGATGGAGCAGGGGGACGAACACTGAAGCTTTCTTT.

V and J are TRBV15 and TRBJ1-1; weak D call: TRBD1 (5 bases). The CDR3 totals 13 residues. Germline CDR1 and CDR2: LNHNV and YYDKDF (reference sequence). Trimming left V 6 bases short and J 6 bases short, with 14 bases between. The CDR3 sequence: CATSWGSLSEAFF. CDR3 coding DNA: TGTGCCACCAGTTGGGGCAGCCTGTCTGAAGCTTTCTTT.

CDR3 DNA sequence: TGCAGCGTCCAAGCGTTCCCGGGGAGGCCCTACGAGCAGTACTTC. This encodes CSVQAFPGRPYEQYF. The rearrangement joins TRBV29-1 to TRBJ2-7, with D possibly TRBD2 on 6 matching bases. The CDR3 runs 15 residues. V was cut by 6 bases and J by 2 bases, with 20 bases left in between. Per germline, CDR1 SQVTM and CDR2 ANQGSEA.

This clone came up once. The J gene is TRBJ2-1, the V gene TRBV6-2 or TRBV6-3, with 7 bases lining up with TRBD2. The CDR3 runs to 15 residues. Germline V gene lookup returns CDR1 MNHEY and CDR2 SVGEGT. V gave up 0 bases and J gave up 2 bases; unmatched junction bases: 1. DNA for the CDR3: TGTGCCAGCAGTTACTCCGGACTAGCCTACAATGAGCAGTTCTTC. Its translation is CASSYSGLAYNEQFF.

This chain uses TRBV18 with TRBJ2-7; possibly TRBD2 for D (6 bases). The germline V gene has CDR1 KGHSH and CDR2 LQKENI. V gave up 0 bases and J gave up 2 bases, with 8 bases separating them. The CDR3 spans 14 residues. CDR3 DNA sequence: TGTGCCAGCTCACCACCGGCGGGAACCTACGAGCAGTACTTC. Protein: CASSPPAGTYEQYF. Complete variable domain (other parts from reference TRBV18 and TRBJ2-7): NAGVMQNPRHLVRRRGQEARLRCSPMKGHSHVYWYRQLPEEGLKFMVYLQKENIIDESGMPKERFSAEFPKEGPSILRIQQVVRGDSAAYFCASSPPAGTYEQYFGPGTRLTVT.

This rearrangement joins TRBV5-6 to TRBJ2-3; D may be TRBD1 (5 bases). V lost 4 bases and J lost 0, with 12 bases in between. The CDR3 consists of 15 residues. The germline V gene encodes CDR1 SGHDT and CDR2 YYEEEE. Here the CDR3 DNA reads TGTGCCAGCAGCCCCCAGGGTAGCAGCACAGATACGCAGTATTTT. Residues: CASSPQGSSTDTQYF.

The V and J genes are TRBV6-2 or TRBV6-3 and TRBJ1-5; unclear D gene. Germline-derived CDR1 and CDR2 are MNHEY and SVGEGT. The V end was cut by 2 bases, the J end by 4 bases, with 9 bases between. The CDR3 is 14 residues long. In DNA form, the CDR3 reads TGTGCCAGCAGTTACCTAGGAGGAAATCAGCCCCAGCATTTT. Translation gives CASSYLGGNQPQHF.

The CDR3 reads CASSPSPGSTSSYNSPLHF. CDR3 DNA: TGCGCCAGCAGCCCGTCCCCGGGCTCCACAAGCTCCTATAATTCACCCCTCCACTTT. This chain links TRBV5-1 with TRBJ1-6; D unclear. This CDR3 is 19 amino acids long. Trimming stripped 4 bases from V and 0 bases from J, with 20 bases between. CDR1 and CDR2 from the germline V gene are SGHRS and YFSETQ.

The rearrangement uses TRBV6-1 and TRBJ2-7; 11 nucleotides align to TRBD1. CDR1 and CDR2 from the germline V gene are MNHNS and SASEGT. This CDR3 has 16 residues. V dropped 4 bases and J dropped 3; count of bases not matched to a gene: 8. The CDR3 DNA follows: TGTGCCAGCAGTGTCCTACCCGGGACAGGGGGCTACGAGCAGTACTTC. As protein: CASSVLPGTGGYEQYF.

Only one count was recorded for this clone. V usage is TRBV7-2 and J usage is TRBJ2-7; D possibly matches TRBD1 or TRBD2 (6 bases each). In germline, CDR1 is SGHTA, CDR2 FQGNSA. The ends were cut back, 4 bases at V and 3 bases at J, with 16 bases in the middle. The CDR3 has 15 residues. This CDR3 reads CASSSGGPLSYEQYF. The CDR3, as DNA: TGTGCCAGCAGCTCCGGGGGCCCCCTCAGCTACGAGCAGTACTTC.

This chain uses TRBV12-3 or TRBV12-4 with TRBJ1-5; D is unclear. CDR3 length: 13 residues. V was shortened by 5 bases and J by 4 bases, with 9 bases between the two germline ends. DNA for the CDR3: TGTGCCAGCAGTCTTTGGGAAAATCAGCCCCAGCATTTT. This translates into CASSLWENQPQHF.

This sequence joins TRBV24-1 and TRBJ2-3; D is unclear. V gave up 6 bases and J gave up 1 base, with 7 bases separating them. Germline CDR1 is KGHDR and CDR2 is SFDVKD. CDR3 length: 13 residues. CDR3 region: CATSTQGTDTQYF. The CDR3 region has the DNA TGTGCCACCAGTACCCAGGGCACAGATACGCAGTATTTT.

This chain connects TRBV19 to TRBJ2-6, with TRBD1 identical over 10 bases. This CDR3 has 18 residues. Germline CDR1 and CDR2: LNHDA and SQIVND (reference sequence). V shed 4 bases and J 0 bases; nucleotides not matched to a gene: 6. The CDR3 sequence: CASSTKGQGSSGANVLTF. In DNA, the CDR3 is TGTGCCAGTAGTACTAAGGGACAGGGGAGCTCTGGGGCCAACGTCCTGACTTTC.

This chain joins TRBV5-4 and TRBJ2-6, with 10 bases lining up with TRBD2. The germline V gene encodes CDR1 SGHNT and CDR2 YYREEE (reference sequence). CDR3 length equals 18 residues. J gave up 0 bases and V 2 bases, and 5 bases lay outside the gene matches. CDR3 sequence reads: CASSFGTSASSGANVLTF. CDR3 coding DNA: TGTGCCAGCAGCTTTGGGACTAGCGCGAGCTCTGGGGCCAACGTCCTGACTTTC.

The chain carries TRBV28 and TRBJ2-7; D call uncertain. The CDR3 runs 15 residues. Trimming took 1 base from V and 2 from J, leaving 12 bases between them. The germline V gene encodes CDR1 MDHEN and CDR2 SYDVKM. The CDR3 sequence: CASSLLSPATYEQYF. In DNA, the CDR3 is TGTGCCAGCAGTTTATTATCTCCGGCTACCTACGAGCAGTACTTC.

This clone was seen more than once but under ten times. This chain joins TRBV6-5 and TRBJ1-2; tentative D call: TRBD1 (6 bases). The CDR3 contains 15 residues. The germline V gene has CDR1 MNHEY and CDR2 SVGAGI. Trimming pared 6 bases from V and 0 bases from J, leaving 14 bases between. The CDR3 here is CASSPTTGANYGYTF. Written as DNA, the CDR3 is TGTGCCAGCAGCCCCACGACAGGAGCTAACTATGGCTACACCTTC.

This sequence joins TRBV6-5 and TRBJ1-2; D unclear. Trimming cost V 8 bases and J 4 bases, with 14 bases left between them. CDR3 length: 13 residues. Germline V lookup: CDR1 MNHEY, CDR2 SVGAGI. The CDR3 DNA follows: TGTGCCAGCTCCCATGGAAACAGCTATGGCTACACCTTC. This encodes CASSHGNSYGYTF.

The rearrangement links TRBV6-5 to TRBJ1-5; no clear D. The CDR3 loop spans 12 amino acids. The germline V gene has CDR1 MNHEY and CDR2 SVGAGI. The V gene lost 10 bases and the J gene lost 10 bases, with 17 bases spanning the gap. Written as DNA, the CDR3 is TGTGCCACTACCGACATAACGCCTCCCCAGCATTTT. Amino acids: CATTDITPPQHF.